Listed here are 20 T cell receptor beta chains from one sample, sequenced in a study of shared clonotypes between healthy human individuals. Generated by immunoSEQ multiplex PCR, the TCRdb table keeps only in-frame clones and is missing some. The sample yields approximately 1.5 million clones, approximately 98.5% seen once. Sample: naive CD4+ T cells sorted from blood. Indicated subset: CD45RA+ positively selected. Every receptor here comes from a man aged 25-45 years in good health.

The V gene is TRBV9, the J gene TRBJ2-7; D call uncertain. CDR1 is SGDLS, CDR2 YYNGEE, per germline. V lost 4 bases to trimming and J lost 6 bases, with 17 bases between them. The CDR3 is 14 residues long. This CDR3 reads CASSSSPTGSEQYF. The CDR3 nucleotides are TGTGCCAGCAGCAGTTCCCCGACTGGCTCCGAGCAGTACTTC.

This clone occurred once. This chain connects TRBV5-4 to TRBJ2-7; D ambiguous. V lost 6 bases and J 1 base, leaving 14 bases between the germline ends. Germline CDR1 and CDR2: SGHNT and YYREEE (reference sequence). The CDR3 is 14 amino acids. In DNA, the CDR3 is TGTGCCAGCACCGACCACAGTCGTTCCTACGAGCAGTACTTC. Translated, it gives CASTDHSRSYEQYF.

The chain combines TRBV6-1 with TRBJ1-1; maybe TRBD1 (5 bases). The CDR3 runs 14 residues. CDR1 is MNHNS and CDR2 is SASEGT in the germline V gene. The V end lost 4 bases, the J end lost 0 bases, and 9 bases lay between the germline ends. The chain's CDR3 is CASSVDTMNTEAFF. For the CDR3, the DNA is TGTGCCAGCAGTGTGGACACCATGAACACTGAAGCTTTCTTT.

The rearrangement links TRBV5-1 to TRBJ2-2; 7 bases agree with TRBD1. The ends lost 4 bases at V and 0 bases at J; junction bases unmatched: 9. This CDR3 has 17 amino acids. In germline, CDR1 is SGHRS, CDR2 YFSETQ. The CDR3 region is CASSIHRGSANTGELFF. In DNA form, the CDR3 reads TGCGCCAGCAGCATCCACAGGGGTTCCGCGAACACCGGGGAGCTGTTTTTT.

The chain joins TRBV27 to TRBJ2-7; 7 positions match TRBD1. Germline-derived CDR1 and CDR2 are MNHEY and SMNVEV (reference sequence). CDR3 length: 15 residues. Losses at the gene ends were 6 bases for V and 2 bases for J; bases not matched to a gene: 10. This CDR3 reads CASSPTLGQAYEQYF. The CDR3 coding sequence is TGTGCCAGCAGCCCTACCCTCGGACAGGCCTACGAGCAGTACTTC.

The J gene is TRBJ2-1, the V gene TRBV18; D tentatively reads TRBD1 or TRBD2 (6 bases each). There are 14 residues in the CDR3. CDR1 KGHSH and CDR2 LQKENI come from the germline V gene. V lost 1 base, J lost 6 bases, and 10 bases lay in between. Here the CDR3 reads CASSPLGGGNEQFF. In nucleotides, the CDR3 is TGTGCCAGCTCACCACTAGGAGGGGGCAATGAGCAGTTCTTC.

The chain is built from TRBV19 and TRBJ1-5; TRBD1 might be the D (5 bases). Germline V CDR1 and CDR2: LNHDA, SQIVND (reference sequence). The CDR3 runs 16 residues. Deletions cut 3 bases from V and 2 bases from J, with 14 bases between. CDR3 amino acids: CASSMGGLRGNQPQHF. As DNA, the CDR3 is TGTGCCAGTAGTATGGGGGGGTTACGTGGCAATCAGCCCCAGCATTTT.

This clone was detected only once. At the DNA level, this CDR3 is encoded by other sequences in the same sample as well. This CDR3 reads CASSLAGGGYNEQFF. The CDR3 DNA sequence: TGCGCCAGCAGCTTGGCAGGGGGCGGCTACAATGAGCAGTTCTTC. The chain carries TRBV5-1 and TRBJ2-1, with 8 bases matching TRBD1. Germline CDR1 and CDR2: SGHRS and YFSETQ. This CDR3 comprises 15 residues. V shed 0 bases, J shed 3 bases, and the junction held 2 bases outside the gene matches. Looking up the rest from reference TRBV5-1 and TRBJ2-1 gives the full variable domain: KAGVTQTPRYLIKTRGQQVTLSCSPISGHRSVSWYQQTPGQGLQFLFEYFSETQRNKGNFPGRFSGRQFSNSRSEMNVSTLELGDSALYLCASSLAGGGYNEQFFGPGTRLTVL.

This chain uses TRBV7-9 with TRBJ2-7; no definite D call. With 1 base removed from V and 2 bases from J, the gap between germline ends came to 12 bases. Germline CDR1 and CDR2: SEHNR and FQNEAQ (reference sequence). CDR3 size: 15 residues. CDR3 in DNA: TGTGCCAGCAGCTTAGTTCAAGGGATCCCCTACGAGCAGTACTTC. Translating gives CASSLVQGIPYEQYF.

The chain recombines TRBV5-1 with TRBJ2-7; 8 bases are shared with TRBD2. The CDR3 has 15 amino acids. CDR1 is SGHRS, CDR2 YFSETQ, per germline. The ends lost 7 bases at V and 2 bases at J; junction bases unmatched: 11. The CDR3 is CASAAQTSEAYEQYF. Here the CDR3 DNA reads TGCGCCAGCGCCGCCCAGACTAGCGAGGCCTACGAGCAGTACTTC.

This chain links TRBV28 with TRBJ1-4; 7 bases match TRBD1. V gave up 6 bases and J gave up 10 bases; unmatched junction bases: 5. This CDR3 has 12 amino acids. Germline V gene sequence: CDR1 MDHEN, CDR2 SYDVKM. The CDR3, as DNA: TGTGCCAGCAGCCCCAACAGGGGAAAACTGTTTTTT. This codes for CASSPNRGKLFF.

The chain has TRBV18 and TRBJ2-7; 7 nucleotides align to TRBD1. Per the germline V gene, CDR1 is KGHSH and CDR2 is LQKENI. This CDR3 comprises 14 residues. J gave up 4 bases and V 3 bases, and 6 bases lay outside the gene matches. As DNA, the CDR3 is TGTGCCAGCTCACCCCGGACAGGATATTACGAGCAGTACTTC. It is translated as CASSPRTGYYEQYF.

The chain combines TRBV5-1 with TRBJ1-1, with a tentative D call TRBD1 (6 bases). V lost 3 bases, J lost 5 bases, and 14 bases lay in between. Germline V gives CDR1 SGHRS, CDR2 YFSETQ. The CDR3 covers 14 residues. The chain's CDR3 is CASSSRDTRTEAFF. The CDR3 DNA follows: TGCGCCAGCAGCTCCCGGGACACTCGGACTGAAGCTTTCTTT.

As to this clone: Different DNA sequences within this sample yield the same CDR3. The chain employs TRBV5-1 and TRBJ2-2, with D possibly being TRBD2 (5 bases). V lost 0 bases to trimming and J lost 4 bases, with 10 bases between them. Germline V gene data show CDR1 as SGHRS and CDR2 as YFSETQ. The CDR3 has 15 residues. In DNA form, the CDR3 reads TGCGCCAGCAGCTTGGTCGGCAGCGGCACCGGGGAGCTGTTTTTT. It codes for CASSLVGSGTGELFF.

This clone showed up just once. CDR3 coding DNA: TGTGCCAGCAGTGAAGCGTATCGCTGGTCCTACGAGCAGTACTTC. This codes for CASSEAYRWSYEQYF. The chain employs TRBV6-1 and TRBJ2-7; no clear D gene. Trimming cost V 0 bases and J 1 base, with 10 bases left between them. The CDR3 has 15 amino acids. Germline loops: CDR1 MNHNS, CDR2 SASEGT.

This chain connects TRBV2 to TRBJ2-1; D ambiguous. With 3 bases removed from V and 6 bases from J, the gap between germline ends came to 6 bases. The CDR3 consists of 12 residues. From germline, CDR1 is SNHLY and CDR2 FYNNEI. This CDR3 reads CASSEPGNEQFF. CDR3 nucleotides: TGTGCCAGCAGTGAGCCTGGCAATGAGCAGTTCTTC.

The V and J genes are TRBV2 and TRBJ2-7; D ambiguous. V was cut by 5 bases and J by 3 bases, with 8 bases left in between. The germline gives CDR1 SNHLY, CDR2 FYNNEI. The CDR3 sequence is 12 residues long. CDR3 bases: TGTGCCAGCAGTACCGACCACTACGAGCAGTACTTC. This translates into CASSTDHYEQYF.

Comments on this clone: The sample holds other DNA sequences that translate to the same CDR3. CDR3 sequence: CASSGQGYEQYF. The CDR3 region has the DNA TGTGCCAGCAGTGGACAGGGCTACGAGCAGTACTTC. The rearrangement joins TRBV27 to TRBJ2-7; TRBD1 agrees at 8 bases. Germline-derived CDR1 and CDR2 are MNHEY and SMNVEV (reference sequence). Losses at the gene ends were 5 bases for V and 3 bases for J; bases not matched to a gene: 0. This CDR3 comprises 12 residues.

The genes are TRBV4-1 and TRBJ2-3; tentatively, D is TRBD1 or TRBD2 (6 bases each). Germline V lookup: CDR1 MGHRA, CDR2 YSYEKL. V dropped 1 base and J dropped 4 bases, with 9 bases sitting between them. The CDR3 has 14 amino acids. The CDR3 spells CASSQARGADTQYF. The CDR3 bases are TGCGCCAGCAGCCAAGCTAGGGGGGCAGATACGCAGTATTTT.

This clone came up once. V is TRBV5-4 and J is TRBJ1-3, with no clear D. This CDR3 spans 16 amino acids. V lost 0 bases and J lost 0, with 10 bases in between. Germline V gene data show CDR1 as SGHNT and CDR2 as YYREEE (reference sequence). The CDR3 here is CASSLGGLSSGNTIYF. The CDR3 DNA reads TGTGCCAGCAGCTTGGGTGGATTATCCTCTGGAAACACCATATATTTT.